This is a list of T cell receptor beta chains from one sample in a study of T cell repertoires in cytomegalovirus infection. For these receptors, no antigen is known. TCRdb analysed the reads with MiXCR anew, one entry per CDR3 protein. The sample carries some 130,000 distinct CDR3 sequences, about 24% recorded once. The sample was PBMCs, sequenced either directly or after in vitro stimulation (not recorded which). Source of these receptors: a human donor in good health (CMV status not recorded). Some clones in this sample may be carry-over from other donors' samples. The CDR3 runs from the conserved cysteine through the conserved F or W.

J,V,CDR3
TRBJ2-1,TRBV7-2,CASSLEVSLPGNEQFF
TRBJ1-1,TRBV6-2/TRBV6-3,CASSYDIPLNTEAFF
TRBJ1-1,TRBV12-3/TRBV12-4,CASSQGQTNTEAFF
TRBJ2-2,TRBV20-1,CSARVASTGTGELFF
TRBJ2-5,TRBV7-2,CASSSRPGTSGSGETQYF
TRBJ2-2,TRBV24-1,CATSDLSLRRGELFF
TRBJ1-5,TRBV30,CAWRSGGGNSNQPQHF
TRBJ2-1,TRBV14,CASSQEGGDRFYNEQFF
TRBJ2-5,TRBV7-9,CASSSEETQYF
TRBJ2-3,TRBV7-2,CASSHRDSYTDTQYF
TRBJ1-1,TRBV27,CASSLSWGDTEAFF
TRBJ1-2,TRBV27,CASTEIGYTF
TRBJ1-1,TRBV7-2,CASSFQENTEAFF
TRBJ2-5,TRBV6-6,CASSYLGQLQETQYF
TRBJ2-3,TRBV12-3/TRBV12-4,CASRTGTGRDTQYF
TRBJ1-2,TRBV12-3/TRBV12-4,CASSPGSYGYTF
TRBJ2-7,TRBV20-1,CSAPGQGLYEQYF
TRBJ1-1,TRBV6-2/TRBV6-3,CASSYSRENTEAFF
TRBJ2-6,TRBV19,CASSNHMDRGDNVLTF
TRBJ2-4,TRBV4-1,CASSQERQGPNIQYF
TRBJ1-1,TRBV19,CASLGQNTEAFF
TRBJ1-4,TRBV20-1,CSARRGTGDEKLFF
TRBJ2-1,TRBV4-3,CASSQDWASGRYEQFF
TRBJ2-7,TRBV12-3/TRBV12-4,CASSLVLAGGPVYEQYF
TRBJ2-2,TRBV28,CASSSAGRGNTGELFF
TRBJ1-1,TRBV7-9,CASSLDRAEAFF
TRBJ2-1,TRBV5-4,CASSSGQGYSRTSKEQFF
TRBJ2-7,TRBV7-3,CASSLTPGLQPYEQYF
TRBJ1-1,TRBV25-1,CASRDRGSNTEAFF
TRBJ2-1,TRBV12-3/TRBV12-4,CASSLSAPRQFF
TRBJ2-5,TRBV4-1,CASSQEEDGRETQYF
TRBJ2-1,TRBV7-2,CASSLERRNEQFF
TRBJ2-2,TRBV7-2,CASTGRTRIGELFF
TRBJ2-3,TRBV11-2,CASSYGGTDTQYF
TRBJ2-1,TRBV7-8,CASSLAINEQFF
TRBJ2-2,TRBV5-1,CASSRTVTGELFF
TRBJ2-7,TRBV4-2,CASSPAEPSEQYF
TRBJ1-3,TRBV6-5,CASSYFTESGNTIYF
TRBJ1-2,TRBV7-2,CASSFMEGYTF
TRBJ2-5,TRBV7-2,CASSLTGSSETQYF
TRBJ2-3,TRBV28,CASSLPGQEKYF
TRBJ1-2,TRBV7-3,CASSPGQGNDGYTF
TRBJ2-7,TRBV5-4,CASSLGQYEQYF
TRBJ2-2,TRBV7-2,CASSLSSRGTGELFF
TRBJ2-6,TRBV7-7,CASSPGPSGANVLTF
TRBJ2-3,TRBV4-3,CASSQSSYDTQYF
TRBJ2-5,TRBV7-2,CASSHWGGPRQETQYF
TRBJ2-3,TRBV25-1,CASSESRFTDTQYF
TRBJ1-1,TRBV27,CASRLNTEAFF